This TCR beta chain comes out of a study of blood T cell repertoires in COVID-19. Study overall: Researchers got acute and convalescent COVID-19 samples from the United States, Italy and Spain. The cDNA or gDNA used as material had been derived from T cells, B-cell-depleted T cells, or PBMCs.

As processed by the authors: By means of reference gene primer amplification, nucleated cell counts were estimated. Profiled with immunoSEQ multiplex PCR; TCRdb holds only in-frame clones, not every one. That table supplies the V and J calls and clone size; D and trimming were determined from the DNA. Counted here are approximately 100,000 clones, approximately 79% occurring once; the ten biggest clones make up approximately 11%. The TCR sequence derives from a man between 65 and 85 years old with active or convalescent COVID-19. Sequencing used peripheral blood.

CDR3 in DNA: TGTGCCAGCAGCCCGCTGGGCCTTCGCACCTATGGCTACACCTTC. Translated: CASSPLGLRTYGYTF. This chain uses TRBV7-2 with TRBJ1-2; D is ambiguous. Trimming pared 5 bases from V and 4 bases from J, leaving 17 bases between. The CDR3 extends over 15 amino acids. Germline CDR1 and CDR2: SGHTA and FQGNSA.